This record concerns one T cell receptor beta chain sequence. Its antigen is not known. Assay: immunoSEQ multiplex PCR; the TCRdb copy retains only in-frame clones and omits some. The table shows roughly 2.5 million clones, with about 92% occurring only once. Deletions cut 0 bases from V and 7 bases from J, with 13 bases between. This CDR3 comprises 13 residues. Germline CDR1 GTSNPN, CDR2 SVGIG (reference sequence). This entry comes from a study of shared clonotypes between healthy human individuals. Findings and limits, study-wide: Genetic and exposure-history diversity was limited by the small donor number. In the sorted subsets, rarefaction showed sequencing was incomplete despite large depth.

A CD45RA+ naive subset and a CD45RA-negative memory subset were split from CD4+ cells. This TCR was recovered from a young man in good health. Sequenced: naive CD4+ T cells sorted from blood. The sample's subset: CD45RA+ positively selected. J is TRBJ2-7 and V is TRBV30; D is perhaps TRBD2 (6 bases). The CDR3 DNA is TGTGCCTGGAGTGTATCCGCGGCGGGGGAGCAGTACTTC. Translating gives CAWSVSAAGEQYF.